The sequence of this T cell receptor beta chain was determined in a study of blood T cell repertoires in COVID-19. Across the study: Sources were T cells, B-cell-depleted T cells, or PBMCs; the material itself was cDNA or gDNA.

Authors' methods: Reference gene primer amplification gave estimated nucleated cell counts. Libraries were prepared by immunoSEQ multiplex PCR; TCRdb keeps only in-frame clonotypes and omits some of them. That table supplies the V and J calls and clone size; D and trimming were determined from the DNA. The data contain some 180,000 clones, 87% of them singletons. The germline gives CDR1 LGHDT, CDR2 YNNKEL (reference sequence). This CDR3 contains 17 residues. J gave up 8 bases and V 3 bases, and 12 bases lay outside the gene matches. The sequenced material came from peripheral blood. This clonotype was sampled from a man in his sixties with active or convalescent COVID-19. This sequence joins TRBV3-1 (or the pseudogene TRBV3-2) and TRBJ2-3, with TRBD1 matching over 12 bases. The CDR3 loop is CASSHRTGTGGMGTQYF. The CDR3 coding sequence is TGTGCCAGCAGCCACCGGACCGGGACAGGGGGCATGGGTACGCAGTATTTT.